This TCR beta chain came from a study of cytomegalovirus exposure and HLA in healthy donors. As for the study in general: Clustering assigned roughly 81% of the approximately 400 genotyped donors to the Caucasian-associated ancestry cluster.

The PCR had 60 Vbeta and 13 Jbeta primers. In the original analysis: In a later analysis, of around 85 million unique beta chains, approximately 10 million appeared in at least two donors. Sequencing was performed with immunoSEQ multiplex PCR; in TCRdb, only in-frame clones are kept and a portion is missing. The V and J calls and clone size were taken over from that table, and D and trimming were inferred from the DNA. Here the sample spans 200,000 to 250,000 clones, 60% to 80% being singletons. The CDR3 covers 16 residues. Germline V lookup: CDR1 SGHNT, CDR2 YYREEE (reference sequence). With V trimmed by 4 bases and J by 0 bases, 7 bases remained unmatched. Nominally healthy donors were sampled, though unrecorded immune exposures were likely.

This rearrangement joins TRBV5-4 to TRBJ2-3, with 8 bases aligning to TRBD2. Sequenced sample: PBMCs. The clonotype was recovered from a woman aged 25 to 39 in good health and CMV-seronegative. This CDR3 is CASSAGGLASTDTQYF. DNA of the CDR3: TGTGCCAGCAGCGCCGGTGGACTAGCCAGCACAGATACGCAGTATTTT.